The clone carrying this T cell receptor (beta chain) was seen ten or more times. The data originate from a study of CDR3 diversity in severe acne. The V end lost 8 bases, the J end lost 0 bases, and 8 bases lay between the germline ends. The CDR3 runs to 12 residues. Germline-derived CDR1 and CDR2 are SNHLY and FYNNEI. Each CDR3 protein gets one entry after TCRdb re-called the PCR reads with MiXCR. Here the sample spans about 86,000 distinct CDR3 sequences, over 40% being singletons. Material: blood. This rearrangement joins TRBV2 to TRBJ2-7, with D maybe TRBD2 (5 bases). The TCR comes from a male donor in good health, without acne. CDR3 sequence reads: CASGLGSYEQYF. The CDR3 region has the DNA TGTGCCAGCGGACTGGGCTCCTACGAGCAGTACTTC.